The 6 T cell receptor beta chains given below trace back to one sample, sequenced in a study of cytotoxic CD8 clonotypes in ibrutinib-treated CLL. The method was immunoSEQ multiplex PCR; TCRdb's version includes in-frame clones alone and lacks a portion of them. Of roughly 250,000 clones listed, 60% to 75% were seen once; the top ten hold approximately 15%. The source was PBMCs, collected after 24 months of ibrutinib treatment. These TCRs come from a human donor with chronic lymphocytic leukemia.

The chain's CDR3 is CASSPQGEGEQFF. CDR3 nucleotide sequence: TGTGCCAGCTCACCACAGGGGGAGGGTGAGCAGTTCTTC. The chain joins TRBV18 to TRBJ2-1; D perhaps matches TRBD2 (7 bases). Trimming shortened V by 1 base and J by 9 bases, and 10 bases separated the two germline ends. Germline CDR1 KGHSH, CDR2 LQKENI. The CDR3 contains 13 residues.

This chain uses TRBV28 with TRBJ1-5; unclear D gene. Trimming shortened V by 2 bases and J by 1 base, and 6 bases separated the two germline ends. Looked up from germline, CDR1 is MDHEN and CDR2 is SYDVKM. The CDR3 is made up of 14 amino acids. CDR3 region: CASSLRFSNQPQHF. The CDR3 DNA sequence: TGTGCCAGCAGTTTACGATTCAGCAATCAGCCCCAGCATTTT.

The chain uses TRBV4-1 and TRBJ2-2; no firm D call. Germline V lookup: CDR1 MGHRA, CDR2 YSYEKL. V shed 2 bases and J shed 4 bases, with 14 bases lying between them. The CDR3 sequence is 16 residues long. The DNA of the CDR3 is TGCGCCAGCAGCCAACCCCCCCGGACCGTCACCGGGGAGCTGTTTTTT. Amino acid sequence: CASSQPPRTVTGELFF.

This clone has more than one count but fewer than ten. The chain has TRBV10-2 and TRBJ2-7, with unresolved D. Per germline, CDR1 WSHSY and CDR2 SAAADI. V gave up 4 bases and J gave up 4 bases, with 8 bases separating them. The CDR3 sequence is 12 residues long. CDR3: CASSVADYEQYF. The CDR3 nucleotides are TGCGCCAGCAGTGTTGCGGATTACGAGCAGTACTTC.

This chain joins TRBV7-6 and TRBJ2-7; 9 bases align to TRBD2. The CDR3 is 15 residues long. Germline trimming cut 1 base from V and 4 bases from J; bases unmatched to any gene: 5. CDR1 and CDR2 (germline): SGHVS, FNYEAQ. The CDR3 sequence: CASSLGGRDSYEQYF. The CDR3 DNA sequence: TGTGCCAGCAGCTTAGGCGGGAGGGATTCGTACGAGCAGTACTTC.

The gene calls are TRBV6-6 and TRBJ1-1; D call uncertain. Per the germline V gene, CDR1 is MNHNY and CDR2 is SVGAGI (reference sequence). The CDR3 has 14 amino acids. The germline V and J ends were trimmed by 0 bases and 2 bases, with 7 bases remaining between them. The CDR3 sequence is CASSYSLDNTEAFF. The CDR3 nucleotides are TGTGCCAGCAGTTACTCGCTCGACAACACTGAAGCTTTCTTT.